Following are 2 T cell receptor beta chains from one sample sequenced in a study of CD8+ T cells in alopecia areata. Extracted RNA was reverse transcribed into cDNA, the sequencing template. Only in-frame clones appear in the TCRdb table, and some are missing; sequencing was by immunoSEQ multiplex PCR. The sample has roughly 100,000 clones, roughly 46% seen once. Specified treatment: oral pan-JAK inhibitor, 5-10 mg twice daily. This sample comprised CD8+ T cells sorted from blood, obtained at week 24, from a patient treated with tofacitinib. These receptors originate from a human donor with alopecia areata.

The chain employs TRBV11-3 and TRBJ2-3; no firm D call. Germline V gene lookup returns CDR1 SGHNT and CDR2 YENEEA. The CDR3 runs to 13 residues. Between the trimmed V and J ends, which lost 5 bases and 5 bases, there was a span of 11 bases. For the CDR3, the DNA is TGTGCCAGCAGCGGAACGGATGGAGATACGCAGTATTTT. Translation: CASSGTDGDTQYF.

This clone was observed a handful of times. Compared with germline, one end of the junction differs, possibly owing to a read error. V usage is TRBV7-9 and J usage is TRBJ2-7; 9 nucleotides align to TRBD1. The CDR3 runs 12 residues. Germline V gives CDR1 SEHNR, CDR2 FQNEAQ (reference sequence). The chain's CDR3 is CASSPGTGTMDF. The CDR3 DNA reads as TGTGCCAGCAGCCCCGGGACAGGGACTATGGACTTC.